The source of this T cell receptor (beta chain) is a study of T cell responses to AZD1222 COVID-19 vaccine. Study information: Combined were second doses at about 4 or about 12 weeks.

Germline V gives CDR1 KGHSH, CDR2 LQKENI. V lost 3 bases, J lost 1 base, and 6 bases lay in between. The CDR3 is 13 amino acids. Overall study results and limits: Clonal diversity was possibly underestimated; the donors were predominantly white British and more often female. With dominance at 160-218 and 743-854, vaccine-associated CD4 TCRs spanned spike. Spike-specific TCR repertoires showed rising breadth and depth after two AZD1222 doses.

On this clone: Its antigen is not identified.

Assay used: immunoSEQ multiplex PCR; TCRdb lists only in-frame clones, some missing. The table records roughly 150,000 clones, about 87% of them present only once. The sequence derives from an adult in good health. The chain has TRBV18 and TRBJ1-1; the D is unclear. The sequenced sample was peripheral blood, obtained on day 0 of AZD1222 vaccination. This chain's CDR3 is CASSPDGNTEAFF. CDR3 sequence (DNA): TGTGCCAGCTCACCGGACGGGAACACTGAAGCTTTCTTT.